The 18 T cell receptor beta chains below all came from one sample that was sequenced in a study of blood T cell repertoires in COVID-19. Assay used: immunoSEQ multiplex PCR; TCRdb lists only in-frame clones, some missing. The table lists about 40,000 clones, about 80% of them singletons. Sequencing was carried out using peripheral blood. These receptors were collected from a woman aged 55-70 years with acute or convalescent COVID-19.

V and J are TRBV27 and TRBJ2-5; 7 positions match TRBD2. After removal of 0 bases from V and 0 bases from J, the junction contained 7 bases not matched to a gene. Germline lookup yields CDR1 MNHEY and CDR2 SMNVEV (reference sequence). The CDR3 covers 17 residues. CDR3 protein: CASSLSALAVNQETQYF. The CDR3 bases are TGTGCCAGCAGTTTATCGGCTCTAGCGGTTAACCAAGAGACCCAGTACTTC.

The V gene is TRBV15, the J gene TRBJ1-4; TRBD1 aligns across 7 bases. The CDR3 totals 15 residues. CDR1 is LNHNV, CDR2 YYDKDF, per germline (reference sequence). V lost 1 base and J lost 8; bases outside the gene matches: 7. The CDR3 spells CATSRAQGVGEKLFF. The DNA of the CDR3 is TGTGCCACCAGCAGAGCTCAGGGGGTTGGCGAAAAACTGTTTTTT. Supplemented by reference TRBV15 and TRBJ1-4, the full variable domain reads DAMVIQNPRYQVTQFGKPVTLSCSQTLNHNVMYWYQQKSSQAPKLLFHYYDKDFNNEADTPDNFQSRRPNTSFCFLDIRSPGLGDTAMYLCATSRAQGVGEKLFFGSGTQLSVL.

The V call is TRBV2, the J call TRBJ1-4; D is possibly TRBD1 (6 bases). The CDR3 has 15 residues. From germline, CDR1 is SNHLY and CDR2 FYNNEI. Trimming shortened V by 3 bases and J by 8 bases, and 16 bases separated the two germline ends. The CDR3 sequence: CASSDMGAGGEKLFF. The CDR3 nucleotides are TGTGCCAGCAGTGACATGGGGGCGGGTGGGGAAAAACTGTTTTTT.

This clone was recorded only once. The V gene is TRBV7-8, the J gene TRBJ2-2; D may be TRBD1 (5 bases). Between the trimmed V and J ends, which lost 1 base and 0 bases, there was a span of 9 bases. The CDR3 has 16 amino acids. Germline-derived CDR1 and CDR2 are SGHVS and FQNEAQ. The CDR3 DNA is TGTGCCAGCAGCTTAGGGGTCAGGGCGAACACCGGGGAGCTGTTTTTT. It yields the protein CASSLGVRANTGELFF.

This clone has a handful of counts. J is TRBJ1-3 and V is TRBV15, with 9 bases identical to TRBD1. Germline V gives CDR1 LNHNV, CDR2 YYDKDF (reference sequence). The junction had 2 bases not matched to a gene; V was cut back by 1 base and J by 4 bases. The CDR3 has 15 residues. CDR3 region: CATSRGTGDGNTIYF. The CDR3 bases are TGTGCCACCAGCAGAGGGACAGGGGACGGAAACACCATATATTTT.

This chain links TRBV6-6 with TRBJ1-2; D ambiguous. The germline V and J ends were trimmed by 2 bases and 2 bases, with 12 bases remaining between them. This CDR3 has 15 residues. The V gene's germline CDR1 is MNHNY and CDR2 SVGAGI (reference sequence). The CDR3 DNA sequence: TGTGCCAGCAGTTACCGGCAGGAAAGGAACTATGGCTACACCTTC. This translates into CASSYRQERNYGYTF.

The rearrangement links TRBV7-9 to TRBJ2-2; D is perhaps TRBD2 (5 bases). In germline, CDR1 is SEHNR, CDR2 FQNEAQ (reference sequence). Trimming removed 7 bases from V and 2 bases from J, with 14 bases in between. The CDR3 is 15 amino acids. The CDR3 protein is CASNPGLANTGELFF. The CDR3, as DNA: TGTGCCAGCAACCCCGGGCTAGCAAACACCGGGGAGCTGTTTTTT.

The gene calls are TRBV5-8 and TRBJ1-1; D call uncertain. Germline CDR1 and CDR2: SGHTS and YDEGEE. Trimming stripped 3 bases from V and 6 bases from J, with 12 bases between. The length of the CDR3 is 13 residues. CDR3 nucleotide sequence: TGTGCCAGCAGCTCCTCTAGGCCGTCTGAAGCTTTCTTT. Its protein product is CASSSSRPSEAFF.

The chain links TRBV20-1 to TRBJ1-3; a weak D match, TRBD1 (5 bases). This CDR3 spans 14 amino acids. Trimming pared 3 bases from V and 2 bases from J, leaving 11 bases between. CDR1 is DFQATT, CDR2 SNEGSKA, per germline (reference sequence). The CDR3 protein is CSASLGVAGNTIYF. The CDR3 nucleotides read TGCAGTGCTAGTCTAGGGGTCGCTGGAAACACCATATATTTT.

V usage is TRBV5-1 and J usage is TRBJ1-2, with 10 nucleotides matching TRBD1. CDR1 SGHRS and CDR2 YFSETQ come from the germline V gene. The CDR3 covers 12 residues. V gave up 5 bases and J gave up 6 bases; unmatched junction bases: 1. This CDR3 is CASRGTGDGYTF. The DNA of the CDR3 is TGCGCCAGCAGGGGGACAGGGGATGGCTACACCTTC.

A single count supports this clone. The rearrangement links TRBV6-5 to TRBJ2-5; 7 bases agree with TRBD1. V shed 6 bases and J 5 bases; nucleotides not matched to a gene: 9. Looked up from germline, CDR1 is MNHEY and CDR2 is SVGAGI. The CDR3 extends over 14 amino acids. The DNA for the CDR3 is TGTGCCAGCAGCCCGGGACCGACAGGGGAGACCCAGTACTTC. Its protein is CASSPGPTGETQYF.

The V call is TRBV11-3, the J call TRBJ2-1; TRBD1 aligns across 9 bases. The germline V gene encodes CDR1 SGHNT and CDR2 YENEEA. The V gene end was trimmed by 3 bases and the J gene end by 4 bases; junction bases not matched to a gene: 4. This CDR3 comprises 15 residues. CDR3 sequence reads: CASSFTGTGYNEQFF. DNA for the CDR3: TGTGCCAGCAGCTTTACCGGGACAGGGTACAATGAGCAGTTCTTC.

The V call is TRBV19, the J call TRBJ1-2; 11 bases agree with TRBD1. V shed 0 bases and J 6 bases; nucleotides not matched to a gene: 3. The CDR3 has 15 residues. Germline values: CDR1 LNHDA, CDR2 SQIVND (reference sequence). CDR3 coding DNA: TGTGCCAGTAGTATAGACGGACAGGGGGCGGATGGCTACACCTTC. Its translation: CASSIDGQGADGYTF.

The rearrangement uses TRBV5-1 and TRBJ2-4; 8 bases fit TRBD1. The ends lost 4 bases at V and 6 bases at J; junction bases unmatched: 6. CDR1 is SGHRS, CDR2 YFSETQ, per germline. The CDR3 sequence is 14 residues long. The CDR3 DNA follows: TGCGCCAGCAGCACGGAGGACAGGGCAAACATTCAGTACTTC. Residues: CASSTEDRANIQYF. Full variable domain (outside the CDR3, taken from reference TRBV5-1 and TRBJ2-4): KAGVTQTPRYLIKTRGQQVTLSCSPISGHRSVSWYQQTPGQGLQFLFEYFSETQRNKGNFPGRFSGRQFSNSRSEMNVSTLELGDSALYLCASSTEDRANIQYFGAGTRLSVL.

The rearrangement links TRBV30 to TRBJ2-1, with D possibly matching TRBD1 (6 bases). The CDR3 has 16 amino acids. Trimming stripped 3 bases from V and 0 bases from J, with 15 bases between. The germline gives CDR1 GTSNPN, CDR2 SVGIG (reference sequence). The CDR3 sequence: CAWRQSRDISYNEQFF. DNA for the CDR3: TGTGCCTGGAGGCAATCCAGGGACATCTCCTACAATGAGCAGTTCTTC.

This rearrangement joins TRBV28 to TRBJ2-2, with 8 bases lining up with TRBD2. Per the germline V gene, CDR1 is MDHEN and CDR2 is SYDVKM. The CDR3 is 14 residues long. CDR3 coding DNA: TGTGCTACTCGGGGGGGCCCGAACACCGGGGAGCTGTTTTTT. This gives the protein CATRGGPNTGELFF.

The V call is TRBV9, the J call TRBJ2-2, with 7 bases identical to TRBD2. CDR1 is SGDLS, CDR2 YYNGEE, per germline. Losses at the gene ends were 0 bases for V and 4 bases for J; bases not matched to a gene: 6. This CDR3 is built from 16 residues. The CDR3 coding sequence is TGTGCCAGCAGCGTAGGAGCGGGGACCCTCACCGGGGAGCTGTTTTTT. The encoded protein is CASSVGAGTLTGELFF.

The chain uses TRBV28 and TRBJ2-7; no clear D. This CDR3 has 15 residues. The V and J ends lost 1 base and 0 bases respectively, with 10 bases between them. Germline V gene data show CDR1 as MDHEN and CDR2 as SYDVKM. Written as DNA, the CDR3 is TGTGCCAGCAGTTTATCAGCCGGCGGCTCCTACGAGCAGTACTTC. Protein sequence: CASSLSAGGSYEQYF.